This is a list of T cell receptor beta chains from one sample in a study of OX40 agonist ivuxolimab in advanced cancers. TCRdb keeps only in-frame clones here, not all; method: immunoSEQ multiplex PCR. The data contain over 70,000 clones, 85% to 95% of them seen just once; the ten biggest clones take up around 15%. The input for sequencing was CD4+ or CD8+ T cells sorted from blood, taken in a trial of the OX40 agonist ivuxolimab. The source of these receptors is an adult with an advanced solid tumor such as melanoma, head and neck, liver or kidney cancer. Both conserved end residues are part of each CDR3. D genes are given only for firm matches. The size field is filled for only some rows; it gives once, few, many or a size class.

v_call	d_call	j_call	clone_size	cdr3_aa	cdr3_nt
TRBV7-8	TRBD2	TRBJ2-7	.	CASSLSPLAETYEQYF	TGTGCCAGCAGCTTAAGCCCTCTAGCGGAGACCTACGAGCAGTACTTC
TRBV7-3	.	TRBJ2-3	.	CASSSTGTSTDTQYF	TGTGCCAGCAGCTCCACAGGGACGAGCACAGATACGCAGTATTTT
TRBV5-4	.	TRBJ2-2	.	CASSLYVNTGELFF	TGTGCCAGCAGCTTGTACGTGAACACCGGGGAGCTGTTTTTT
TRBV4-3	TRBD1	TRBJ1-2	.	CASSQDKGTGLRYGYTF	TGCGCCAGCAGCCAAGATAAGGGGACAGGGTTGAGGTATGGCTACACCTTC
TRBV5-6	.	TRBJ2-1	.	CASSLGVAYNEQFF	TGTGCCAGCAGCTTGGGAGTAGCGTACAATGAGCAGTTCTTC
TRBV29-1	.	TRBJ2-7	.	CSVEGSYEQYF	TGCAGCGTCGAGGGATCCTACGAGCAGTACTTC
TRBV9	TRBD2	TRBJ2-3	.	CASSVERSSGPAVDTQYF	TGTGCCAGCAGCGTAGAGCGGTCTAGCGGCCCCGCGGTGGATACGCAGTATTTT
TRBV30	TRBD2	TRBJ2-7	.	CAYRLAGVSYEQYF	TGTGCCTACCGACTAGCGGGGGTATCCTACGAGCAGTACTTC
TRBV2	.	TRBJ2-1	once	CASRVHGGAYNEQFF	TGTGCCAGCAGGGTTCATGGGGGAGCCTACAATGAGCAGTTCTTC
TRBV9	.	TRBJ1-2	.	CASSVAGRPYGYTF	TGTGCCAGCAGCGTAGCAGGCAGACCCTATGGCTACACCTTC
TRBV23-1	.	TRBJ2-3	once	CASSRTKDSTDTQYF	TGCGCCAGCAGCAGGACGAAGGATAGCACAGATACGCAGTATTTT
TRBV10-2	.	TRBJ2-7	.	CATLGGSYEQYF	TGCGCCACCTTAGGGGGATCCTACGAGCAGTACTTC
TRBV12-1	.	TRBJ2-1	.	CASSFAKDRSYNEQFF	TGTGCCAGCAGCTTTGCTAAGGATCGGTCCTACAATGAGCAGTTCTTC
TRBV11-2	TRBD2	TRBJ2-3	.	CASSLVHQRGSTDTQYF	TGTGCCAGCAGCTTAGTACACCAGCGGGGTAGCACAGATACGCAGTATTTT
TRBV5-6	.	TRBJ1-2	.	CASQAGAGYYGYTF	TGTGCCAGCCAGGCCGGAGCCGGATACTATGGCTACACCTTC
TRBV5-6	.	TRBJ2-2	.	CASSALEWAFAGELFF	TGTGCCAGCAGCGCCCTAGAATGGGCATTCGCCGGGGAGCTGTTTTTT
TRBV5-1	.	TRBJ2-7	.	CASSLVRDGIYEQYF	TGCGCCAGCAGCTTGGTTCGGGACGGTATATACGAGCAGTACTTC
TRBV4-3	TRBD1	TRBJ2-7	.	CASSQEGQGAYEQYF	TGCGCCAGCAGCCAAGAGGGACAGGGGGCCTACGAGCAGTACTTC
TRBV7-6	.	TRBJ2-2	.	CASSLGTGWGTGELFF	TGTGCCAGCAGCTTAGGAACCGGATGGGGCACCGGGGAGCTGTTTTTT
TRBV27	.	TRBJ1-3	.	CASSFSGWGSGNTIYF	TGTGCCAGCAGTTTCTCGGGATGGGGCTCTGGAAACACCATATATTTT
TRBV29-1	.	TRBJ2-1	.	CSESESSYNEQFF	TGCAGCGAGTCAGAGAGCTCCTACAATGAGCAGTTCTTC
TRBV7-2	.	TRBJ2-7	.	CASSFTTYEQYF	TGTGCCAGCAGCTTTACGACCTACGAGCAGTACTTC
TRBV7-6	TRBD2	TRBJ2-1	.	CASSLVSGSARTGEQFF	TGTGCCAGCAGCTTAGTGAGCGGGAGCGCCAGAACGGGAGAGCAGTTCTTC
TRBV7-9	.	TRBJ1-2	.	CASSLDGQTSNYGYTF	TGTGCCAGCAGCTTAGACGGACAGACCTCTAACTATGGCTACACCTTC
TRBV27	TRBD1	TRBJ2-7	once	CASRPGQGNPYEQYF	TGTGCCAGCAGACCGGGACAGGGAAACCCCTACGAGCAGTACTTC
TRBV6-5	.	TRBJ1-1	.	CASSYSTTGGDEAFF	TGTGCCAGCAGTTACTCGACGACAGGCGGCGATGAAGCTTTCTTT
TRBV7-9	TRBD1	TRBJ2-7	.	CASSPGQGHVNEQYF	TGTGCCAGCAGCCCCGGACAGGGTCATGTCAACGAGCAGTACTTC
TRBV6-4	.	TRBJ2-1	.	CASSVGANNEQFF	TGTGCCAGCAGTGTGGGGGCGAACAATGAGCAGTTCTTC
TRBV7-9	.	TRBJ2-7	few	CASSLSGGSYEQYF	TGTGCCAGCAGCTTAAGTGGAGGCTCCTACGAGCAGTACTTC
TRBV7-9	.	TRBJ1-1	.	CASSPGQTYTEAFF	TGTGCCAGCAGCCCTGGACAGACCTACACTGAAGCTTTCTTT
TRBV4-1	.	TRBJ1-1	.	CASSLGQNTEAFF	TGCGCCAGCAGCTTGGGACAGAACACTGAAGCTTTCTTT
TRBV11-2	.	TRBJ2-7	.	CASSSYWGRVEQYF	TGTGCCAGCAGCTCCTACTGGGGCAGGGTCGAGCAGTACTTC
TRBV27	.	TRBJ1-1	.	CASSSKPNTEAFF	TGTGCCAGCAGTTCCAAACCGAACACTGAAGCTTTCTTT
TRBV21-1	.	TRBJ1-1	.	CASSHTTGRAEAFF	TGTGCCAGCAGCCACACGACAGGGAGGGCTGAAGCTTTCTTT
TRBV4-1	TRBD2	TRBJ2-7	.	CASSQVGLAGSSYEQYF	TGCGCCAGCAGCCAAGTTGGACTAGCGGGATCCTCCTACGAGCAGTACTTC
TRBV28	.	TRBJ2-5	.	CASSFIRETQYF	TGTGCCAGCAGTTTTATCCGAGAGACCCAGTACTTC
TRBV5-8	TRBD2	TRBJ2-1	.	CASSLATSGFYNEQFF	TGTGCCAGCAGCTTGGCGACTAGCGGGTTTTACAATGAGCAGTTCTTC
TRBV7-6	.	TRBJ2-7	.	CASSSFLRDMSSYEQYF	TGTGCCAGCAGCTCCTTTCTCCGGGACATGAGCTCCTACGAGCAGTACTTC
TRBV7-2	.	TRBJ2-3	.	CASSFGYSTDTQYF	TGTGCCAGCAGCTTCGGATATAGCACAGATACGCAGTATTTT
TRBV19	.	TRBJ1-1	.	CASSIKGQLNTEAFF	TGTGCCAGTAGTATAAAAGGGCAGCTGAACACTGAAGCTTTCTTT
TRBV9	.	TRBJ2-7	.	CASSVGGGTYEQYF	TGTGCCAGCAGCGTAGGGGGAGGAACCTACGAGCAGTACTTC
TRBV9	TRBD1	TRBJ2-7	.	CASSVDSGQTYEQYF	TGTGCCAGCAGCGTAGACTCGGGACAGACCTACGAGCAGTACTTC
TRBV5-1	.	TRBJ2-7	once	CASSLASNYEQYF	TGCGCCAGCAGCTTGGCCTCAAACTACGAGCAGTACTTC
TRBV27	TRBD1	TRBJ1-2	once	CASSFSGRGVYGYTF	TGTGCCAGCAGTTTTAGCGGCAGGGGGGTCTATGGCTACACCTTC
TRBV7-8	.	TRBJ2-7	once	CASRRGRGDSYEQYF	TGTGCCAGCAGAAGGGGGCGGGGAGACTCCTACGAGCAGTACTTC
TRBV13	.	TRBJ2-7	.	CASSPEGDSYEQYF	TGTGCCAGCAGCCCGGAGGGGGACTCCTACGAGCAGTACTTC
TRBV6-1	TRBD1	TRBJ1-2	.	CASSVQPGQGYLNYGYTF	TGTGCCAGCAGTGTACAACCGGGACAGGGCTATCTTAACTATGGCTACACCTTC
TRBV28	.	TRBJ2-7	.	CASSLRVEGSYEQYF	TGTGCCAGCAGTTTGCGGGTGGAGGGGTCCTACGAGCAGTACTTC
TRBV28	.	TRBJ1-1	.	CASSLGRAEAFF	TGTGCCAGCAGTTTGGGCAGGGCTGAAGCTTTCTTT
TRBV12-5	.	TRBJ2-7	once	CASGLDFSYEQYF	TGTGCTAGTGGTTTGGACTTCAGTTACGAGCAGTACTTC
TRBV27	.	TRBJ2-2	.	CASSFGWAGELFF	TGTGCCAGCAGTTTCGGGTGGGCCGGGGAGCTGTTTTTT
TRBV4-3	.	TRBJ2-1	.	CASSPSSNRLRAEQFF	TGCGCCAGCAGCCCGAGTAGCAACCGCCTTCGGGCTGAGCAGTTCTTC
TRBV7-2	.	TRBJ1-4	.	CASSLEAGPPNEKLFF	TGTGCCAGCAGCTTAGAGGCAGGGCCCCCTAATGAAAAACTGTTTTTT